This is a list of T cell receptor beta chains from one sample in a study of cytomegalovirus exposure and HLA in healthy donors. Measured with immunoSEQ multiplex PCR; TCRdb has only the in-frame clones, and not every one. The sample consists of around 60,000 clones, 90% to 95% of them appearing once. Sequencing input: PBMCs. These receptors came from a man aged 18 to 35 in good health and CMV-seropositive. Both conserved end residues are part of each CDR3. Each record gives: D gene, J gene, V gene, clone size, CDR3 protein, CDR3 DNA. D genes are given only for firm matches. Size is stated for part of the rows, as once, few or many counts, or as a class when the clone is expanded.

>TRBD1|TRBJ1-2|TRBV14|NA
CASSPRDRVLLYGYTF
TGTGCCAGCAGCCCCCGGGACAGGGTCTTGCTTTATGGCTACACCTTC
>NA|TRBJ2-1|TRBV29-1|NA
CSARTGGNEQFF
TGCAGCGCCCGAACAGGTGGGAATGAGCAGTTCTTC
>TRBD1|TRBJ1-1|TRBV9|NA
CASSGSGTETEAFF
TGTGCCAGCAGCGGATCCGGGACAGAGACTGAAGCTTTCTTT
>NA|TRBJ1-5|TRBV6-5|NA
CASSSQGGGGNQPQHF
TGTGCCAGCAGTTCCCAGGGTGGAGGGGGCAATCAGCCCCAGCATTTT
>NA|TRBJ1-5|TRBV6-1|NA
CASSVGEGLRNQPQHF
TGTGCCAGCAGTGTCGGGGAGGGGTTGCGGAATCAGCCCCAGCATTTT
>NA|TRBJ2-1|TRBV15|once
CATSTFFRVEQFF
TGTGCCACCAGCACATTCTTCAGGGTTGAGCAGTTCTTC
>TRBD1|TRBJ2-1|TRBV6-4|NA
CASSKIGGGNEQFF
TGTGCCAGCAGCAAGATAGGGGGCGGTAATGAGCAGTTCTTC
>NA|TRBJ1-4|TRBV20-1|NA
CSASRNEKLFF
TGCAGTGCAAGCCGGAATGAAAAACTGTTTTTT
>TRBD1|TRBJ1-2|TRBV14|NA
CASSLFRTGANDGYTF
TGTGCCAGCAGCCTCTTCCGGACAGGAGCCAACGATGGCTACACCTTC
>NA|TRBJ2-5|TRBV2|NA
CASSAAFGASQETQYF
TGTGCCAGCAGCGCAGCCTTCGGAGCGTCCCAAGAGACCCAGTACTTC
>NA|TRBJ1-5|TRBV28|NA
CASSLEQISNQPQHF
TGTGCCAGCAGTTTGGAACAGATTAGCAATCAGCCCCAGCATTTT
>NA|TRBJ2-1|TRBV6-5|once
CASAITTESYNEQFF
TGTGCCAGCGCCATTACGACAGAATCCTACAATGAGCAGTTCTTC
>NA|TRBJ2-7|TRBV7-8|NA
CASSFGGTGEQYF
TGTGCCAGCAGCTTTGGCGGAACGGGTGAGCAGTACTTC
>NA|TRBJ1-1|TRBV14|NA
CASSQGISTEAFF
TGTGCCAGCAGCCAAGGAATCAGCACTGAAGCTTTCTTT
>TRBD1|TRBJ2-6|TRBV4-2|NA
CASSPRTGSGANVLTF
TGTGCCAGCAGCCCGCGGACAGGGTCTGGGGCCAACGTCCTGACTTTC
>NA|TRBJ2-5|TRBV19|NA
CASRFGVPETQYF
TGTGCCAGTAGGTTCGGGGTCCCAGAGACCCAGTACTTC
>NA|TRBJ2-1|TRBV7-3|NA
CASSLSPAYNEQFF
TGTGCCAGCAGCTTAAGCCCGGCCTACAATGAGCAGTTCTTC
>NA|TRBJ1-4|TRBV7-9|NA
CASSRQAEHEKLFF
TGTGCCAGCAGTCGACAGGCCGAACATGAAAAACTGTTTTTT
>TRBD1|TRBJ1-4|TRBV29-1|NA
CSVRPNRQGYGEKLFF
TGCAGCGTTCGGCCGAACAGACAGGGATACGGTGAAAAACTGTTTTTT
>NA|TRBJ2-1|TRBV11-3|NA
CASSPPGFSYNEQFF
TGTGCCAGCAGCCCACCGGGTTTTTCCTACAATGAGCAGTTCTTC
>NA|TRBJ2-1|TRBV6-1|NA
CASTTSGRGYNEQFF
TGTGCCAGCACCACTTCGGGGCGGGGCTACAATGAGCAGTTCTTC
>NA|TRBJ2-2|TRBV27|once
CASSSANTGELFF
TGTGCCAGCAGTTCCGCGAACACCGGGGAGCTGTTTTTT
>NA|TRBJ2-7|TRBV28|NA
CASSSRYEQYF
TGTGCCAGCAGTTCGAGGTACGAGCAGTACTTC
>TRBD2|TRBJ2-1|TRBV27|NA
CASAHPGTSAYNEQFF
TGTGCCAGCGCTCACCCTGGGACTAGCGCATACAATGAGCAGTTCTTC
>NA|TRBJ1-1|TRBV19|NA
CASSTRGHSGNTEAFF
TGTGCCAGTAGTACTCGAGGACACAGTGGGAACACTGAAGCTTTCTTT